This record looks at one T cell receptor beta chain sequence and its context. The antigen is undetermined. These data originate in a study of shared clonotypes between healthy human individuals. General study points: A generally larger estimated richness was seen in naive subsets than in memory subsets.

TCRdb's copy holds only in-frame clones and misses some; the assay was immunoSEQ multiplex PCR. This sample yields about 2.4 million clones, of which 93% are seen a single time; approximately 0.35% belongs to the top ten. Germline V gives CDR1 SGHTS, CDR2 YDEGEE. The V segment lost 4 bases and the J segment 8 bases; nucleotides outside the gene matches: 15. The CDR3 sequence is 17 residues long. Material: naive CD4+ T cells from PBMCs. Subset noted: CD45RA+ positively selected. The V gene is TRBV5-8, the J gene TRBJ1-5, with 10 bases identical to TRBD1. The TCR was taken from a man younger than 35 in good health. Some clones in this sample may be carry-over from other donors' samples. CDR3 sequence: CASSRGDRGSTLEPQHF. CDR3 coding DNA: TGTGCCAGCAGCAGAGGGGACAGGGGAAGTACCCTCGAGCCCCAGCATTTT.